This paragraph reports one T cell receptor (beta chain). These data are taken from a study of OX40 agonist ivuxolimab in advanced cancers. The CDR3 totals 16 residues. V lost 10 bases and J lost 0, with 19 bases in between. Germline CDR1 reads MGHDK; CDR2 reads SYGVNS. Profiled with immunoSEQ multiplex PCR; TCRdb holds only in-frame clones, not every one. This repertoire shows about 33,000 clones, approximately 84% found once; its top ten account for about 22%. The gene calls are TRBV25-1 and TRBJ2-1; D perhaps matches TRBD1 (8 bases). The source material was CD4+ or CD8+ T cells sorted from blood, sampled in a trial of the OX40 agonist ivuxolimab. This receptor was obtained from an adult with an advanced solid tumor such as melanoma, head and neck, liver or kidney cancer. CDR3 nucleotides: TGTGCCACCGGACAGGGAGGGATTCTCTCCTACAATGAGCAGTTCTTC. This codes for CATGQGGILSYNEQFF. Together with reference TRBV25-1 and TRBJ2-1, the CDR3 gives the full variable domain: EADIYQTPRYLVIGTGKKITLECSQTMGHDKMYWYQQDPGMELHLIHYSYGVNSTEKGDLSSESTVSRIRTEHFPLTLESARPSHTSQYLCATGQGGILSYNEQFFGPGTRLTVL.